This T cell receptor (beta chain) originates from a study of T cell responses to AZD1222 COVID-19 vaccine. Study in general: Doses given second, at about 4 or about 12 weeks, were pooled.

The repertoire was sequenced with immunoSEQ multiplex PCR; TCRdb's copy has only in-frame clones and lacks some. Of around 91,000 clones in the sample, approximately 90% were seen once. This clone has a handful of counts. Its antigen remains unidentified. The study, taken as a whole, reports: White British ancestry dominated among donors, who included more females, and clonal diversity was possibly underestimated. The CD4 TCRs associated with vaccination extended across spike and predominated at 160-218 and 743-854. Repertoire samples came only from after the peak T cell response.

The sample in question was peripheral blood, obtained on day 0 of AZD1222 vaccination. The TCR sequence derives from an adult in good health.

CDR3 in DNA: TGTGCCAGCAGCTTTGAGGGAAACACTGAAGCTTTCTTT. It specifies CASSFEGNTEAFF. The chain combines TRBV5-5 with TRBJ1-1; D remains ambiguous. The germline gives CDR1 SGHKS, CDR2 YYEKEE (reference sequence). Trimming removed 2 bases from V and 2 bases from J, with 7 bases in between. The CDR3 is 13 amino acids.